A single sample is the source of the 12 T cell receptor beta chains below, sequenced in a study of cytomegalovirus exposure and HLA in healthy donors. The PCR used 60 Vbeta and 13 Jbeta primers. Sequencing was performed with immunoSEQ multiplex PCR; in TCRdb, only in-frame clones are kept and a portion is missing. The data hold under 120,000 clones, with 60% to 80% observed a single time. Material: PBMCs. The receptors here all came from a man aged 50 or older in good health and CMV-seropositive.

This clone was seen more than once but under ten times. The V and J genes are TRBV10-2 and TRBJ2-3; 7 nucleotides line up with TRBD1. The CDR3 sequence is 14 residues long. Unmatched junction bases numbered 5, after V lost 5 bases and J lost 3 bases. Germline V CDR1 and CDR2: WSHSY, SAAADI. DNA of the CDR3: TGCGCCAGCAGTCGAGGGGGCGGTACAGATACGCAGTATTTT. Encoded protein: CASSRGGGTDTQYF.

J is TRBJ1-1 and V is TRBV19, with 9 bases identical to TRBD1. CDR3 size: 14 residues. Germline lookup yields CDR1 LNHDA and CDR2 SQIVND (reference sequence). V dropped 8 bases and J dropped 0; count of bases not matched to a gene: 4. In nucleotides, the CDR3 is TGTGCCAGTCTACAGGGGGCCATGAACACTGAAGCTTTCTTT. Translating gives CASLQGAMNTEAFF.

This chain joins TRBV5-4 and TRBJ1-1; D is undetermined. The germline CDR1 and CDR2 sequences are SGHNT and YYREEE (reference sequence). The length of the CDR3 is 14 residues. V was shortened by 6 bases and J by 4 bases, with 16 bases between the two germline ends. The CDR3 protein is CASTSPGRTTEAFF. In nucleotides, the CDR3 is TGTGCCAGCACCTCACCGGGGAGAACCACTGAAGCTTTCTTT.

The rearrangement joins TRBV6-6 to TRBJ2-7, with a tentative D call TRBD2 (6 bases). Trimming took off 2 bases at V and 6 bases at J, with 14 bases between the two ends. Germline V gives CDR1 MNHNY, CDR2 SVGAGI (reference sequence). CDR3 length: 14 amino acids. The CDR3: CASSYPMEGGEQYF. As DNA, the CDR3 is TGTGCCAGCAGTTACCCCATGGAGGGCGGCGAGCAGTACTTC.

The chain is built from TRBV5-1 and TRBJ2-3, with a tentative D call TRBD1 (5 bases). Germline lookup yields CDR1 SGHRS and CDR2 YFSETQ. Trimming shortened V by 4 bases and J by 2 bases, and 14 bases separated the two germline ends. This CDR3 is built from 15 residues. This chain's CDR3 is CASSLSQETTDTQYF. The CDR3 nucleotides read TGCGCCAGCAGCCTATCACAGGAGACCACAGATACGCAGTATTTT.

The chain joins TRBV27 to TRBJ1-4; D possibly corresponds to TRBD1 (6 bases). The germline CDR1 and CDR2 sequences are MNHEY and SMNVEV (reference sequence). V lost 0 bases, J lost 0 bases, and 11 bases lay in between. CDR3 length: 17 residues. As DNA, the CDR3 is TGTGCCAGCAGTTTATCCAGGGGAGTTGCAACTAATGAAAAACTGTTTTTT. It encodes CASSLSRGVATNEKLFF.

Regarding this clone: This sample includes further DNA sequences coding for the same CDR3. The CDR3 sequence: CASSLDRVGEQYF. The CDR3 DNA reads TGCGCCAGCAGCTTGGACAGGGTTGGCGAGCAGTACTTC. The J gene is TRBJ2-7, the V gene TRBV5-1, with D perhaps matching TRBD1 (6 bases). Per germline, CDR1 SGHRS and CDR2 YFSETQ. V shed 0 bases and J shed 6 bases, with 10 bases lying between them. CDR3 length: 13 residues.

The sample holds a few counts of this clone. The chain carries TRBV6-1 and TRBJ1-5; 9 positions match TRBD1. Germline V lookup: CDR1 MNHNS, CDR2 SASEGT. This CDR3 has 15 residues. After removal of 6 bases from V and 6 bases from J, the junction contained 9 bases not matched to a gene. CDR3 protein: CASSVQGAVSQPQHF. The CDR3 nucleotides are TGTGCCAGCAGCGTACAGGGGGCAGTATCTCAGCCCCAGCATTTT.

This sequence joins TRBV7-9 and TRBJ2-1; D is possibly TRBD1 (5 bases). The CDR3 runs 10 residues. The ends were cut back, 4 bases at V and 15 bases at J, with 10 bases in the middle. The germline V gene has CDR1 SEHNR and CDR2 FQNEAQ (reference sequence). CDR3 loop: CASSSPGAFF. CDR3 in DNA: TGTGCCAGCAGCTCTCCTGGGGCGTTCTTC.

This sequence joins TRBV5-4 and TRBJ1-6; 8 bases are a match to TRBD1. V lost 2 bases, J lost 10 bases, and 5 bases stayed unmatched. Germline loops: CDR1 SGHNT, CDR2 YYREEE (reference sequence). The CDR3 is made up of 14 amino acids. CDR3 nucleotide sequence: TGTGCCAGCAGCTTACAGGGGGGTGGATCACCCCTCCACTTT. Protein sequence: CASSLQGGGSPLHF.

This rearrangement joins TRBV5-6 to TRBJ1-5; 8 nucleotides agree with TRBD1. This CDR3 comprises 16 residues. V trimming: 0 bases; J trimming: 0 bases; junction bases outside the gene matches: 2. CDR1 is SGHDT, CDR2 YYEEEE, per germline. CDR3 amino acids: CASSLAGTGSNQPQHF. For the CDR3, the DNA is TGTGCCAGCAGCTTGGCCGGGACAGGTAGCAATCAGCCCCAGCATTTT.

The CDR3 bases are TGTGCCAGCAGCCCCCCCCCAGGCGAGCAGTTCTTC. Translated: CASSPPPGEQFF. The chain couples TRBV7-3 to TRBJ2-1; D remains ambiguous. The V end lost 5 bases, the J end lost 10 bases, and 12 bases lay between the germline ends. CDR1 is SGHTA and CDR2 is FQGTGA in the germline V gene. CDR3 length: 12 residues.